These 18 T cell receptor beta chains originate from one sample sequenced in a study of T cell changes during pregnancy in multiple sclerosis. Libraries were prepared by immunoSEQ multiplex PCR; TCRdb keeps only in-frame clonotypes and omits some of them. The table shows approximately 52,000 clones, with about nine tenths occurring only once. The specimen comprised CD4+ T cells from peripheral blood mononuclear cells, sampled in the second trimester of pregnancy. Receptor source: a female donor with multiple sclerosis, enrolled in a pregnancy study.

This clone appeared a single time. The chain uses TRBV7-2 and TRBJ1-2; D is perhaps TRBD1 (5 bases). The germline gives CDR1 SGHTA, CDR2 FQGNSA. Trimming removed 2 bases from V and 3 bases from J, with 13 bases in between. This CDR3 comprises 15 residues. In DNA, the CDR3 is TGTGCCAGCAGCTTACCTGGGGCCGGCGACTATGGCTACACCTTC. It yields the protein CASSLPGAGDYGYTF.

The chain couples TRBV27 to TRBJ1-1, with D perhaps TRBD1 (6 bases). CDR1 is MNHEY and CDR2 is SMNVEV in the germline V gene (reference sequence). CDR3 length: 12 residues. Trimming removed 5 bases from V and 10 bases from J, with 14 bases in between. CDR3 in amino acids: CASSRPGQGAFF. The CDR3 nucleotides are TGTGCCAGCAGTAGACCGGGACAAGGAGCTTTCTTT.

V usage is TRBV7-2 and J usage is TRBJ1-5; D uncertain. This CDR3 region has 13 residues. The germline gives CDR1 SGHTA, CDR2 FQGNSA. The ends were cut back, 5 bases at V and 0 bases at J, with 5 bases in the middle. CDR3 residues: CASSDNSNQPQHF. The CDR3 DNA sequence: TGTGCCAGCAGCGACAATAGCAATCAGCCCCAGCATTTT.

This clone was picked up a small number of times. The chain combines TRBV7-2 with TRBJ1-1, with 7 bases matching TRBD1. The V and J ends lost 5 bases and 3 bases, in that order; junction bases with no gene match: 3. The CDR3 consists of 13 residues. CDR1 and CDR2 (germline): SGHTA, FQGNSA. CDR3 loop: CASSPDRDTEAFF. CDR3 sequence (DNA): TGTGCCAGCAGCCCTGACAGGGACACTGAAGCTTTCTTT.

This clone was seen a handful of times. V is TRBV5-4 and J is TRBJ1-4; 10 positions agree with TRBD1. The trim removed 3 bases at V and 7 bases at J, leaving 3 bases unmatched. Germline V gene lookup returns CDR1 SGHNT and CDR2 YYREEE (reference sequence). There are 14 residues in the CDR3. DNA for the CDR3: TGTGCCAGCAGCTGGGGACAGGGGAGTGAAAAACTGTTTTTT. Its translation: CASSWGQGSEKLFF.

The table lists this clone with a count of one. The V and J genes are TRBV5-4 and TRBJ2-5; 10 positions match TRBD2. The CDR3 spans 13 residues. Trimming removed 4 bases from V and 5 bases from J; junction bases left unmatched: 2. Germline V gene sequence: CDR1 SGHNT, CDR2 YYREEE (reference sequence). As DNA, the CDR3 is TGTGCCAGCAGCCCGGGACTAGCGGAGACCCAGTACTTC. Translation gives CASSPGLAETQYF.

The chain links TRBV30 to TRBJ1-2, with 10 bases matching TRBD1. The CDR3 has 17 residues. CDR1 and CDR2 (germline): GTSNPN, SVGIG (reference sequence). Germline trimming cut 0 bases from V and 4 bases from J; bases unmatched to any gene: 11. The CDR3 region has the DNA TGTGCCTGGAGTGTAAGAAAGGGACAGGGGTTTTTCTATGGCTACACCTTC. It is translated as CAWSVRKGQGFFYGYTF.

This sequence joins TRBV2 and TRBJ1-2; no definite D call. Germline values: CDR1 SNHLY, CDR2 FYNNEI. V lost 6 bases and J 0 bases, leaving 8 bases between the germline ends. This CDR3 is 13 amino acids long. CDR3 in amino acids: CASRETTNYGYTF. CDR3 DNA sequence: TGTGCCAGCAGAGAGACTACTAACTATGGCTACACCTTC.

This chain uses TRBV5-1 with TRBJ2-7; tentative D call: TRBD1 (6 bases). CDR3 length: 13 amino acids. From germline, CDR1 is SGHRS and CDR2 YFSETQ. The V and J ends lost 2 bases and 2 bases respectively, with 8 bases between them. The CDR3, as DNA: TGCGCCAGCAGCTTCGGACAGCCCTACGAGCAGTACTTC. Translating it yields CASSFGQPYEQYF.

This sequence joins TRBV27 and TRBJ2-1, with a possible D match to TRBD2 (6 bases). V lost 7 bases, J lost 7 bases, and 20 bases lay in between. The germline gives CDR1 MNHEY, CDR2 SMNVEV (reference sequence). The CDR3 covers 15 residues. CDR3 bases: TGTGCCAGCACACCCCGGGAGAGAGTATCGAATGAGCAGTTCTTC. Its protein is CASTPRERVSNEQFF.

The chain recombines TRBV10-2 with TRBJ2-5; a weak D match, TRBD2 (6 bases). The CDR3 has 16 amino acids. Germline assignment: CDR1 WSHSY and CDR2 SAAADI. V was shortened by 0 bases and J by 5 bases, with 16 bases between the two germline ends. The CDR3 reads CASSESGSFRGETQYF. In DNA, the CDR3 is TGCGCCAGCAGTGAGTCGGGGTCCTTTCGGGGGGAGACCCAGTACTTC.

V gene TRBV5-1 combines with J gene TRBJ2-1; 12 bases line up with TRBD2. The J segment lost 2 bases and the V segment lost 4 bases, leaving 4 bases of the junction unmatched. The CDR3 has 16 residues. Germline V gene lookup returns CDR1 SGHRS and CDR2 YFSETQ. CDR3 coding DNA: TGCGCCAGCAGCGCTAGACTAGCGGGAGCCTACAATGAGCAGTTCTTC. Protein product: CASSARLAGAYNEQFF.

The gene calls are TRBV10-3 and TRBJ1-4; tentative D call: TRBD1 (5 bases). Germline V gives CDR1 ENHRY, CDR2 SYGVKD. Trimming left V 4 bases short and J 7 bases short, with 13 bases between. The CDR3 covers 14 residues. CDR3 loop: CAISAGTNGEKLFF. Here the CDR3 DNA reads TGTGCCATCAGTGCTGGGACTAACGGTGAAAAACTGTTTTTT.

The chain combines TRBV6-5 with TRBJ1-5; D not certain. Germline CDR1 MNHEY, CDR2 SVGAGI. CDR3 size: 14 residues. Trimming stripped 5 bases from V and 3 bases from J, with 11 bases between. The CDR3 DNA sequence: TGTGCCAGCAGTCTTAATGGAGCCAATCAGCCCCAGCATTTT. Its translation: CASSLNGANQPQHF.

This clone occurred a few times. This chain joins TRBV5-4 and TRBJ2-1, with 8 nucleotides matching TRBD2. The length of the CDR3 is 16 residues. V dropped 4 bases and J dropped 8; count of bases not matched to a gene: 14. CDR1 is SGHNT, CDR2 YYREEE, per germline (reference sequence). The DNA for the CDR3 is TGTGCCAGCAGCCCAACCTTAGGTGGGACTAGAGATGAGCAGTTCTTC. It yields the protein CASSPTLGGTRDEQFF.

The DNA of the CDR3 is TGTGCCAGCAGTGAATCGTCAGGGGGCGGTGAAAAACTGTTTTTT. Protein product: CASSESSGGGEKLFF. The V gene is TRBV6-1, the J gene TRBJ1-4; 8 bases align to TRBD1. The ends lost 2 bases at V and 7 bases at J; junction bases unmatched: 6. Per germline, CDR1 MNHNS and CDR2 SASEGT. This CDR3 is 15 amino acids long.

This sequence joins TRBV4-3 and TRBJ2-7, with TRBD1 matching over 9 bases. The CDR3 extends over 17 amino acids. The J segment lost 3 bases and the V segment lost 0 bases, leaving 9 bases of the junction unmatched. The germline gives CDR1 LGHNA, CDR2 YSLEER. The CDR3 DNA reads TGCGCCAGCAGCCAAGATAAGGGGACAGGGTTAAACTACGAGCAGTACTTC. Its protein product is CASSQDKGTGLNYEQYF.

The chain couples TRBV18 to TRBJ2-7, with TRBD1 identical over 11 bases. CDR1 is KGHSH and CDR2 is LQKENI in the germline V gene. Losses at the gene ends were 3 bases for V and 5 bases for J; bases not matched to a gene: 6. The CDR3 runs 15 residues. CDR3 in amino acids: CASSPGTGGSNEQYF. CDR3 in DNA: TGTGCCAGCTCACCTGGGACAGGGGGGAGCAACGAGCAGTACTTC.